These 10 T cell receptor beta chains came from one sample sequenced in a study of shared clonotypes between healthy human individuals. Data came from immunoSEQ multiplex PCR; TCRdb stores just in-frame clones and leaves some out. The data contain around 980,000 clones, about 80% of them singletons. The sequenced sample consisted of memory CD4+ T cells from PBMCs. Subset given: CD45RA-negative fraction. The receptors originated from a man aged 18-30 years in good health. Some clones in this sample may be carry-over from other donors' samples.

This chain joins TRBV30 and TRBJ1-5; D is ambiguous. The CDR3 consists of 16 residues. Trimming cost V 0 bases and J 2 bases, with 14 bases left between them. Looked up from germline, CDR1 is GTSNPN and CDR2 is SVGIG (reference sequence). For the CDR3, the DNA is TGTGCCTGGAGTGTGCAGTCCGTTGGTGGCAATCAGCCCCAGCATTTT. This encodes CAWSVQSVGGNQPQHF.

The chain links TRBV4-2 to TRBJ2-7, with unresolved D. Trimming stripped 3 bases from V and 0 bases from J, with 12 bases between. The CDR3 is 15 residues long. Germline assignment: CDR1 LGHNA and CDR2 YNFKEQ. This CDR3 is CASSQVGRSSYEQYF. CDR3 sequence (DNA): TGTGCCAGCAGCCAGGTCGGACGGAGCTCCTACGAGCAGTACTTC.

The chain employs TRBV30 and TRBJ1-4; no definite D call. CDR3 size: 12 residues. The ends were cut back, 2 bases at V and 6 bases at J, with 7 bases in the middle. CDR1 is GTSNPN, CDR2 SVGIG, per germline (reference sequence). The CDR3 here is CAWSLRDEKLFF. The CDR3 DNA sequence: TGTGCCTGGAGTTTAAGGGATGAAAAACTGTTTTTT.

In this sample, this clone turned up a few times. The chain recombines TRBV19 with TRBJ1-2, with D tentatively TRBD1 (6 bases). The V and J ends lost 7 bases and 4 bases respectively, with 10 bases between them. This CDR3 contains 12 residues. Looked up from germline, CDR1 is LNHDA and CDR2 is SQIVND (reference sequence). The CDR3 loop is CASTGQTYGYTF. In DNA, the CDR3 is TGTGCCAGTACCGGACAGACCTATGGCTACACCTTC.

This clone has only a few counts. The rearrangement links TRBV30 to TRBJ2-5; tentatively, D is TRBD1 (5 bases). V lost 0 bases to trimming and J lost 5 bases, with 10 bases between them. The CDR3 is 13 amino acids. CDR1 and CDR2 (germline): GTSNPN, SVGIG (reference sequence). CDR3 in DNA: TGTGCCTGGAGTGTACAGGCCCGGGAGACCCAGTACTTC. It translates to CAWSVQARETQYF.

This clone was found a few times. V usage is TRBV19 and J usage is TRBJ1-1; TRBD1 is a possible D gene (5 bases). V was pared by 7 bases and J by 7 bases, with 10 bases between. The CDR3 covers 11 residues. The V gene's germline CDR1 is LNHDA and CDR2 SQIVND (reference sequence). The CDR3 DNA follows: TGTGCCAGTAAGAACAGGAGTGAAGCTTTCTTT. Translated, it gives CASKNRSEAFF.

The rearrangement uses TRBV9 and TRBJ2-5; 7 nucleotides line up with TRBD2. The CDR3 is 14 amino acids. Unmatched junction bases numbered 4, after V lost 0 bases and J lost 5 bases. Germline CDR1 reads SGDLS; CDR2 reads YYNGEE. Here the CDR3 reads CASSVGLSGETQYF. CDR3 DNA: TGTGCCAGCAGCGTAGGACTTAGCGGGGAGACCCAGTACTTC.

This clone was found a few times. V gene TRBV7-2 combines with J gene TRBJ2-3; D tentatively reads TRBD1 or TRBD2 (5 bases each). Germline V gives CDR1 SGHTA, CDR2 FQGNSA. The germline V and J ends were trimmed by 5 bases and 0 bases, with 12 bases remaining between them. CDR3 size: 15 residues. CDR3 loop: CASSPRGFSTDTQYF. CDR3 bases: TGTGCCAGCAGCCCGAGGGGTTTTAGCACAGATACGCAGTATTTT.

This clone occurred once. The chain employs TRBV20-1 and TRBJ2-7, with TRBD2 matching 8 bases. The CDR3 is 11 amino acids. Germline CDR1 reads DFQATT; CDR2 reads SNEGSKA (reference sequence). Here the CDR3 reads CSGGGAYEQYF. CDR3 coding DNA: TGCAGCGGGGGGGGTGCCTACGAGCAGTACTTC.

This clone was detected once. This chain links TRBV10-3 with TRBJ2-5, with 8 bases matching TRBD2. Per the germline V gene, CDR1 is ENHRY and CDR2 is SYGVKD. The CDR3 totals 14 residues. With 6 bases clipped from V and 0 bases from J, the junction kept 3 bases outside the gene matches. CDR3 sequence (DNA): TGTGCCATCAGGGGTAGCGGGAACCAAGAGACCCAGTACTTC. It codes for CAIRGSGNQETQYF.